This T cell receptor beta chain was documented in a study of blood T cells in healthy people across ages. General study findings and limits: Per-million-T-cell TCR beta diversity fell roughly linearly with age.

This clonotype appeared a few times. The antigen remains unidentified. The use of a sample-barcoded 5' primer and a J-beta primer mix characterized a second PCR of roughly 6 to 11 cycles. MiXCR was run by TCRdb on the 5' RACE reads, yielding one entry per CDR3 protein. The sample consists of around 800,000 distinct CDR3 sequences, around 25% of them appearing once. The CDR3 sequence is 16 residues long. V dropped 4 bases and J dropped 5; count of bases not matched to a gene: 10. This sample was also put to use in a study of T cells of mothers and their children.

The source of this sequence is a boy between 10 and 17 years old in good health. The chain joins TRBV12-3 or TRBV12-4 to TRBJ1-5; 8 bases are shared with TRBD1. Sequenced material: blood. The chain's CDR3 is CASSSSMTGDDQPQHF. CDR3 nucleotides: TGTGCCAGCAGTTCGTCGATGACAGGGGATGATCAGCCCCAGCATTTT.